These T cell receptor beta chains were read from a single sample in a study of CD8 T cells in Susac syndrome. TCRdb re-analysed the immunoSEQ multiplex PCR reads in MiXCR, keeping a single row per CDR3 protein. The sample lists more than 65,000 distinct CDR3 sequences, about 95% occurring once. Sequenced: CD8+ T cells from PBMCs. These receptors all come from a human donor in good health. CDR3s include the opening cysteine and the closing phenylalanine or tryptophan. D genes are given only for firm matches. The size field is filled for only some rows; it gives once, few, many or a size class.

abundance	d_gene	v_gene	j_gene	CDR3aa	CDR3nt
-	-	TRBV12-3/TRBV12-4	TRBJ2-5	CASSGATYQETQYF	TGTGCCAGCTCAGGGGCCACGTACCAAGAGACCCAGTACTTC
-	-	TRBV28	TRBJ2-7	CASSFSDSYEQYF	TGTGCCAGCAGTTTCTCGGACAGCTACGAGCAGTACTTC
-	TRBD2	TRBV4-1	TRBJ2-3	CASSRGGRTDTQYF	TGCGCCAGCAGCCGGGGGGGAAGGACAGATACGCAGTATTTT
-	-	TRBV5-6	TRBJ1-2	CASSLIDDHSEGYTF	TGTGCCAGCAGCTTGATAGATGACCACTCGGAGGGCTACACCTTC
-	-	TRBV9	TRBJ2-2	CASRVTSGPNTGELFF	TGTGCCAGCAGAGTTACTTCCGGGCCCAACACCGGGGAGCTGTTTTTT
-	-	TRBV9	TRBJ1-1	CASSVGRAVTEAFF	TGTGCCAGCAGCGTAGGCAGGGCGGTGACTGAAGCTTTCTTT
-	-	TRBV19	TRBJ1-5	CASSIGDYPGHF	TGTGCCAGTAGTATAGGCGATTACCCGGGGCATTTT
-	-	TRBV7-3	TRBJ2-1	CASVPKRTPHIKSSYNEQFF	TGTGCCAGCGTACCCAAGCGGACACCCCACATTAAGAGCTCCTACAATGAGCAGTTCTTC
-	-	TRBV5-6	TRBJ1-5	CASSSGGGRGQPQHF	TGTGCCAGCAGCTCGGGGGGGGGCAGGGGTCAGCCCCAGCATTTT
-	-	TRBV5-1	TRBJ1-1	CASSVRGPEVLTEAFF	TGCGCCAGCAGCGTCCGGGGCCCCGAGGTTTTGACTGAAGCTTTCTTT
-	TRBD2	TRBV7-9	TRBJ2-1	CASSWGGESYNEQFF	TGTGCCAGCAGCTGGGGGGGGGAGTCCTACAATGAGCAGTTCTTC
-	-	TRBV13	TRBJ2-1	CASSQRWGGLYNEQFF	TGTGCCAGCAGCCAGAGGTGGGGGGGCCTCTACAATGAGCAGTTCTTC
-	-	TRBV29-1	TRBJ2-7	CSVRDINYEQYF	TGCAGCGTAAGGGACATCAATTACGAGCAGTACTTC
-	-	TRBV7-2	TRBJ1-1	CASSLAGSGTEAFF	TGTGCCAGCAGCTTAGCAGGGTCGGGTACTGAAGCTTTCTTT
-	TRBD2	TRBV19	TRBJ2-7	CASSPGTGGYEQYF	TGTGCCAGTAGCCCTGGGACGGGAGGCTACGAGCAGTACTTC
-	-	TRBV27	TRBJ1-6	CASSWGPGAPLHF	TGTGCCAGCAGCTGGGGCCCGGGGGCACCCCTCCACTTT
-	-	TRBV12-3/TRBV12-4	TRBJ1-1	CASSPTTRNTEAFF	TGTGCCAGCAGTCCTACCACTCGGAACACTGAAGCTTTCTTT
-	-	TRBV6-5	TRBJ1-1	CASSLGSRTEAFF	TGTGCCAGCAGTTTGGGGTCGCGAACTGAAGCTTTCTTT
-	-	TRBV7-9	TRBJ2-5	CASSAPARFEETQYF	TGTGCCAGCAGCGCCCCCGCCCGGTTCGAAGAGACCCAGTACTTC
-	-	TRBV27	TRBJ2-1	CASSLTGYNEQFF	TGTGCCAGCAGCCTGACAGGTTACAATGAGCAGTTCTTC
-	-	TRBV28	TRBJ2-3	CASTTDREGTDTQYF	TGTGCCAGCACTACCGACAGGGAGGGCACAGATACGCAGTATTTT
-	-	TRBV19	TRBJ2-2	CATRGVNTGELFF	TGTGCCACGCGGGGAGTAAACACCGGGGAGCTGTTTTTT
-	-	TRBV20-1	TRBJ2-7	CSAMWTASSYEQYF	TGCAGTGCTATGTGGACGGCTAGCTCCTACGAGCAGTACTTC
-	-	TRBV28	TRBJ1-1	CASSFWGGNTEAFF	TGTGCCAGCAGTTTTTGGGGGGGGAACACTGAAGCTTTCTTT
-	-	TRBV9	TRBJ1-3	CASSGPYGNTIYF	TGTGCCAGCAGCGGACCCTATGGAAACACCATATATTTT
-	-	TRBV7-9	TRBJ1-2	CASSLPDTYGYTF	TGTGCCAGCAGCTTACCGGACACCTATGGCTACACCTTC
-	-	TRBV24-1	TRBJ2-2	CATSDLEETNTGELFF	TGTGCCACCAGTGATTTGGAGGAAACGAACACCGGGGAGCTGTTTTTT
-	-	TRBV7-6	TRBJ1-1	CASSLARGNTEAFF	TGTGCCAGCAGCTTAGCGCGGGGGAACACTGAAGCTTTCTTT
-	-	TRBV29-1	TRBJ2-5	CSVEGRRAGRFQETQYF	TGCAGCGTTGAAGGAAGAAGGGCAGGGCGATTCCAAGAGACCCAGTACTTC
few	-	TRBV4-3	TRBJ1-2	CASSPDRRDYGYTF	TGCGCCAGCAGCCCCGACAGGCGGGACTATGGCTACACCTTC
once	-	TRBV6-2/TRBV6-3	TRBJ2-5	CASSPDPETQYF	TGTGCCAGCAGCCCTGACCCAGAGACCCAGTACTTC
-	-	TRBV5-6	TRBJ2-7	CASSLGAGRYEQYF	TGTGCCAGCAGCTTGGGCGCAGGGCGGTACGAGCAGTACTTC
-	TRBD1	TRBV9	TRBJ1-2	CASSVVGDRGALTF	TGTGCCAGCAGCGTAGTTGGGGACAGGGGAGCGCTCACCTTC
-	-	TRBV27	TRBJ2-3	CASSLWRGTDTQYF	TGTGCCAGCAGTTTATGGCGGGGCACAGATACGCAGTATTTT
-	-	TRBV4-3	TRBJ1-2	CASSQTRARGYTF	TGCGCCAGCAGTCAGACCAGGGCGCGGGGCTACACCTTC
-	TRBD2	TRBV6-5	TRBJ2-4	CASSPPGGWNIQYF	TGTGCCAGCAGCCCCCCGGGGGGATGGAACATTCAGTACTTC
-	-	TRBV6-5	TRBJ1-5	CASSYRSNQPQHF	TGTGCCAGCAGTTATAGGAGCAATCAGCCCCAGCATTTT
-	-	TRBV5-6	TRBJ1-1	CASSSDRRAFF	TGTGCCAGCAGCTCGGACCGGAGGGCTTTCTTT
-	-	TRBV11-2	TRBJ2-5	CASSLGASSEETQYF	TGTGCCAGCAGCTTAGGGGCCAGTTCCGAAGAGACCCAGTACTTC
-	TRBD1	TRBV7-2	TRBJ1-6	CASRRQGRDSPLHF	TGTGCCAGCAGGCGACAGGGGAGGGATTCACCCCTCCACTTT
-	-	TRBV29-1	TRBJ1-2	CSVGQDYGYTF	TGCAGCGTTGGTCAGGACTATGGCTACACCTTC
-	TRBD1	TRBV7-3	TRBJ1-1	CASSSDRKNTEAFF	TGTGCCAGCAGCTCGGACAGGAAAAACACTGAAGCTTTCTTT
-	-	TRBV29-1	TRBJ1-1	CSGREGENTEAFF	TGCAGCGGGCGGGAGGGAGAGAACACTGAAGCTTTCTTT
-	-	TRBV5-6	TRBJ1-1	CASSPDRDTEAFF	TGTGCCAGCAGCCCGGACAGAGACACTGAAGCTTTCTTT
-	-	TRBV18	TRBJ1-4	CASSPTPSWKKLFF	TGTGCCAGCTCACCCACCCCTTCGTGGAAAAAACTGTTTTTT
-	-	TRBV7-9	TRBJ1-2	CASSPSLGSDGKGGYTF	TGTGCCAGCAGCCCTTCGCTGGGATCGGACGGGAAAGGTGGCTACACCTTC
-	-	TRBV4-1	TRBJ2-3	CASSQVLPSTDTQYF	TGCGCCAGCAGCCAAGTTCTACCTAGCACAGATACGCAGTATTTT
-	-	TRBV29-1	TRBJ2-1	CSVEGGVIPYNEQFF	TGCAGCGTTGAGGGCGGGGTAATCCCCTACAATGAGCAGTTCTTC
-	-	TRBV7-2	TRBJ1-6	CASSSGHSFHSPLHF	TGTGCCAGCAGCTCTGGACATTCCTTTCATTCACCCCTCCACTTT
-	TRBD1	TRBV11-2	TRBJ2-1	CASSMPPDRDNNEQFF	TGTGCCAGCAGCATGCCCCCTGACAGGGACAACAATGAGCAGTTCTTC
-	TRBD1	TRBV12-3/TRBV12-4	TRBJ1-2	CASRDRGYGYTF	TGTGCCAGCAGGGACAGGGGTTACGGCTACACCTTC
-	TRBD2	TRBV5-1	TRBJ2-7	CASSFGTSGYEQYF	TGCGCCAGCAGCTTCGGGACTAGCGGTTACGAGCAGTACTTC
-	-	TRBV29-1	TRBJ2-3	CSVVRDTQYF	TGCAGCGTTGTCCGAGATACGCAGTATTTT
-	-	TRBV6-1	TRBJ1-6	CASAEGNSPLHF	TGTGCCAGCGCGGAGGGGAATTCACCCCTCCACTTT
-	-	TRBV2	TRBJ1-4	CASSFQASGNEKLFF	TGTGCCAGCAGTTTCCAGGCGAGTGGTAATGAAAAACTGTTTTTT
-	-	TRBV20-1	TRBJ2-7	CSAMRVGSYEQYF	TGCAGTGCTATGAGGGTCGGATCCTACGAGCAGTACTTC
-	-	TRBV2	TRBJ2-5	CASLEETQYF	TGTGCCAGCTTGGAGGAGACCCAGTACTTC